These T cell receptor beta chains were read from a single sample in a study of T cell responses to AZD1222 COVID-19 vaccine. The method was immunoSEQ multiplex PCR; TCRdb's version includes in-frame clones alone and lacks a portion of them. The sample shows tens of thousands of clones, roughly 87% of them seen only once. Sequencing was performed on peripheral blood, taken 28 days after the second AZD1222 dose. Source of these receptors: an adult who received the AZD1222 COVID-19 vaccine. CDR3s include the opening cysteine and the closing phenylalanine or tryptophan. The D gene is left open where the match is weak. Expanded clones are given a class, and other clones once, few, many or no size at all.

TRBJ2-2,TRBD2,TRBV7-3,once,TGTGCCAGCAGCACCCACCTAGGTCGTAGCGGGGCTACCGGGGAGCTGTTTTTT,CASSTHLGRSGATGELFF
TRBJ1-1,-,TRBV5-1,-,TGCGCCAGCAGCTTGGGCTGGGTCGAGAACACTGAAGCTTTCTTT,CASSLGWVENTEAFF
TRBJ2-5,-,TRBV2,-,TGTGCCAGCAGTGTTCAAGAGACCCAGTACTTC,CASSVQETQYF
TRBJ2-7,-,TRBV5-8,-,TGTGCCAGCAGCAGGACGGCAAGCTCCTACGAGCAGTACTTC,CASSRTASSYEQYF
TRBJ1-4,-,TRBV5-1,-,TGCGCCAGCAGCTACGCCCCAGGCGCTCCCGAAAAACTGTTTTTT,CASSYAPGAPEKLFF
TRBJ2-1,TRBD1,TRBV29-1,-,TGCAGCGTTGAACCGCAGGACAGGGTTTTCTACAATGAGCAGTTCTTC,CSVEPQDRVFYNEQFF
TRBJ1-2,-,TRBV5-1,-,TGCGCCAGCAGCTCCGGACCGGATTCTAACTATGGCTACACCTTC,CASSSGPDSNYGYTF
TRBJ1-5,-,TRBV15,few,TGTGCCACCAGCAGAGATACACAGGGTTCTAGGCCCCAGCATTTT,CATSRDTQGSRPQHF
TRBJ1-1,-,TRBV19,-,TGTGCCAGTACTTTAGGGCAGTCGAACACTGAAGCTTTCTTT,CASTLGQSNTEAFF
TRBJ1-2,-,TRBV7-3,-,TGTGCCAGCAGCTTAACCCCGGATCTAGGGTATTCAGGCTACACCTTC,CASSLTPDLGYSGYTF
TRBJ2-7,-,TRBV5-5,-,TGTGCCAGCAGCTTGGCTCCGGGGGCATCCTCCTACGAGCAGTACTTC,CASSLAPGASSYEQYF
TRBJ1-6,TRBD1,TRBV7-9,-,TGTGCCAGCAGCTCAGGACAGGGGGAGTACTCACCCCTCCACTTT,CASSSGQGEYSPLHF
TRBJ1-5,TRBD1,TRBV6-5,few,TGTGCCAGCAGACAACCGGGACAGTCGGCCCAGCATTTT,CASRQPGQSAQHF
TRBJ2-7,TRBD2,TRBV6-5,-,TGTGCCAGCAGTTACGGGACTAGTGCGTCCTACGAGCAGTACTTC,CASSYGTSASYEQYF
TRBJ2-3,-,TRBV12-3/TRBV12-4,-,TGTGCCAGCAGTTTAGCGCGCCCATATAAGCAGTATTTT,CASSLARPYKQYF
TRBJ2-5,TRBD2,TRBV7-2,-,TGTGCCAGCAGCTTAGCCAGCGGGGGGCAGGGAGAGACCCAGTACTTC,CASSLASGGQGETQYF
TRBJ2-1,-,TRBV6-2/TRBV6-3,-,TGTGCCAGCAGTTACCGGGTGACGCCGTTGCCTTCCACGCCGCTTGCCAATGAGCAGTTCTTC,CASSYRVTPLPSTPLANEQFF
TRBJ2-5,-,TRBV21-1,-,TGTGCCAGCAGCCTCGTGGGGACAGGGGATAAGGAAGAGACCCAGTACTTC,CASSLVGTGDKEETQYF
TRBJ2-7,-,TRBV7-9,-,TGTGCCAGCAGCTCCACATCAGGGACCTACGAGCAGTACTTC,CASSSTSGTYEQYF
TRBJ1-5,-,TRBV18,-,TGTGCCAGCTCACCACCCAATCGGGGGCCCCAGCATTTT,CASSPPNRGPQHF
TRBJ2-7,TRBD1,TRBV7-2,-,TGTGCCAGCAGCGAACAGGGGACGTCCTACGAGCAGTACTTC,CASSEQGTSYEQYF
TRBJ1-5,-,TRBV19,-,TGTGCCAGTAGTATGAATGGGAGGGGAAATCAGCCCCAGCATTTT,CASSMNGRGNQPQHF
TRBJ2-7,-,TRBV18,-,TGTGCCAGCTCACCACAGGGGGGCTACGAGCAGTACTTC,CASSPQGGYEQYF
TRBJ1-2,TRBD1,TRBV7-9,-,TGTGCCAGCAGCGATCACGACCGGGGACAGAGTCTTGGTGGCTACACCTTC,CASSDHDRGQSLGGYTF
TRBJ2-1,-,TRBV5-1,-,TGCGCCAGCAGCTTGGGGGGAGACGGCGAGCAGTTCTTC,CASSLGGDGEQFF
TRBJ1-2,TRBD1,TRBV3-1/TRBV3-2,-,TGTGCCAGCAGCCAATGGGGGACAGGGACTAACTATGGCTACACCTTC,CASSQWGTGTNYGYTF
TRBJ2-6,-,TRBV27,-,TGTGCCAGCAGTTTATCCAGGACTGGGGCCAACGTCCTGACTTTC,CASSLSRTGANVLTF
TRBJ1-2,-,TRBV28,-,TGTGCCAACAGGAGTCCCGCTAACTATGGCTACACCTTC,CANRSPANYGYTF
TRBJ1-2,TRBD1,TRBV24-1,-,TGTGCCACCAGTGATTTAAGAGGAGACAGGGGGCGAGATGGCTACACCTTC,CATSDLRGDRGRDGYTF
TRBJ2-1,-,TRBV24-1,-,TGTGCCACCTCCGAACGGGGCTTTGGCAACAATGAGCAGTTCTTC,CATSERGFGNNEQFF
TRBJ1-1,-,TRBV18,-,TGTGCCAGCTCACCATCCGCCCCGGGAGTCGGCACTGAAGCTTTCTTT,CASSPSAPGVGTEAFF
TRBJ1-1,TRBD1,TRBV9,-,TGTGCCAGCAGCGGTCGCCAGGGGGCGTACACTGAAGCTTTCTTT,CASSGRQGAYTEAFF
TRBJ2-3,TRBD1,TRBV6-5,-,TGTGCCAGCAGGCGACAGGGTGCAGATACGCAGTATTTT,CASRRQGADTQYF
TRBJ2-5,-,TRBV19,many,TGTGCCAGCGGCGACAGCCGAGGGGAGACCCAGTACTTC,CASGDSRGETQYF
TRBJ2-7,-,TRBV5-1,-,TGCGCCAGCAGCATGGACCGTACTAGGGAGCAGTACTTC,CASSMDRTREQYF
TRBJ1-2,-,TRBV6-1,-,TGTGCCAGCAGTGAAGCGACCCAGGGGAGAATCTATGGCTACACCTTC,CASSEATQGRIYGYTF
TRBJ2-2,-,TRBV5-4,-,TGTGCCAGCAGCCCTCCGGGGCCAACCACCGGGGAGCTGTTTTTT,CASSPPGPTTGELFF
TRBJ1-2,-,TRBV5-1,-,TGCGCCAGCAGCTTGGCACCCGAGGGAGGGTATGGCTACACCTTC,CASSLAPEGGYGYTF
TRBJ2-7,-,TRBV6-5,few,TGTGCCAGCAGTTACTCTCAGTTTTACGAGCAGTACTTC,CASSYSQFYEQYF
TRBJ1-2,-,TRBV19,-,TGTGCCAGTAGTATAACTGCGGGGGGCGAAGACTATGGCTACACCTTC,CASSITAGGEDYGYTF
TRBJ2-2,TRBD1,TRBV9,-,TGTGCCAGCACCCTGGGACAGGGGGCGTCCGGGGAGCTGTTTTTT,CASTLGQGASGELFF
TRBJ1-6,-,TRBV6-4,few,TGTGCCAGCAGTGGGGGGAACAATTCACCCCTCCACTTT,CASSGGNNSPLHF
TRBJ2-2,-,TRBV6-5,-,TGTGCCAGCAGTTCCCGGACTAACTTGAGAACCGGGGAGCTGTTTTTT,CASSSRTNLRTGELFF
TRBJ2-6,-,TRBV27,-,TGTGCCAGCAGTTCCCCGGCCTCTGGGGCCAACGTCCTGACTTTC,CASSSPASGANVLTF
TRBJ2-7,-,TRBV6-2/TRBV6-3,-,TGTGCCAGCAGTTATTGGGCCGTATACGAGCAGTACTTC,CASSYWAVYEQYF
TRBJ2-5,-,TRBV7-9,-,TGTGCCAGCAGCGCTTCGACAGGCTGGGAGACCCAGTACTTC,CASSASTGWETQYF